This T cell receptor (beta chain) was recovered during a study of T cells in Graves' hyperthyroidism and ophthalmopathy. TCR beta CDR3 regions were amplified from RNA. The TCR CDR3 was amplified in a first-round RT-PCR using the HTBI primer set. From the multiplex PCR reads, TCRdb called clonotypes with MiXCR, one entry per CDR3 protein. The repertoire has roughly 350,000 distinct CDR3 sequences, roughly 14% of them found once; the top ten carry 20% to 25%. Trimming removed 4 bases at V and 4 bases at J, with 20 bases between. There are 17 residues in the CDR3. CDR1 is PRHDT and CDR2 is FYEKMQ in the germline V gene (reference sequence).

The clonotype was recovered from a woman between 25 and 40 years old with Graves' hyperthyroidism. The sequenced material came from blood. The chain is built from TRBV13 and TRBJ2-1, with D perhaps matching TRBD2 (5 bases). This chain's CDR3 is CASSWLFGKQSYNEQFF. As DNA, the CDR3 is TGTGCCAGCAGCTGGCTCTTCGGGAAACAATCTTACAATGAGCAGTTCTTC.